This is a list of T cell receptor beta chains from one sample in a study of T cells in Graves' hyperthyroidism and ophthalmopathy. Via MiXCR, TCRdb re-called the multiplex PCR reads, giving one row per CDR3 protein. The sample has hundreds of thousands of distinct CDR3 sequences; about 20% are singletons. Material for sequencing was blood. These receptor sequences come from a man aged 35-49 years with Graves' ophthalmopathy. CDR3s include the opening cysteine and the closing phenylalanine or tryptophan.

TRBJ2-7 TRBV28 CASSFPGTAYEQYF
TRBJ2-3 TRBV18 CASSPEGAGRTQYF
TRBJ2-1 TRBV28 CASGGEYEQFF
TRBJ1-2 TRBV20-1 CSARDNLYGYTF
TRBJ1-2 TRBV20-1 CSAMGLGNYGYTF
TRBJ2-5 TRBV24-1 CATSDSGGGPLIQETQYF
TRBJ1-1 TRBV7-8 CASSLPWKEAFF
TRBJ2-3 TRBV7-2 CASSHLGLAGGQVTDTQYF
TRBJ2-1 TRBV7-8 CASSSPGTGRYNEQFF
TRBJ2-1 TRBV11-3 CASSSSHRGLDEQFF
TRBJ1-1 TRBV5-1 CASSFAENTEAFF
TRBJ2-3 TRBV7-9 CAIGSGVGTDTQYF
TRBJ2-7 TRBV6-1 CASSEVEGYEQYF
TRBJ2-4 TRBV30 CAWSSNIAKNIQYF
TRBJ2-5 TRBV18 CASSPLGVPQETQYF
TRBJ2-1 TRBV7-3 CASSPVAGEGNNEQFF
TRBJ2-3 TRBV19 CASSMAGLGPSGGTDTQYF
TRBJ2-7 TRBV7-2 CASSMRLAGGDEQYF
TRBJ2-3 TRBV28 CASSSQGETSLPDTQYF
TRBJ2-5 TRBV9 CASATRGIGGPKETQYF
TRBJ1-2 TRBV28 CASSLARMTGAYGYTF
TRBJ2-3 TRBV5-6 CASSYKQSADTQYF
TRBJ2-2 TRBV2 CARSPWGRPGELFF
TRBJ2-5 TRBV7-9 CASSLVEETQYF
TRBJ2-3 TRBV29-1 CSVERLLTDTQYF
TRBJ1-2 TRBV28 CASSLSRGEVGGYTF